The 23 T cell receptor beta chains below were found in one sample sequenced in a study of blood T cells in healthy people across ages. Primers used in a second PCR of roughly 6 to 12 cycles were a sample-barcoded 5' primer and a J-beta primer mix. TCRdb analysed the 5' RACE reads with MiXCR anew, one entry per CDR3 protein. The data hold 850,000 to 1,300,000 distinct CDR3 sequences, with 45% observed a single time. The sequencing input was blood. The receptors were sampled from a woman aged 55-69 years in good health.

The chain uses TRBV7-6 and TRBJ2-5; D unresolved. The CDR3 loop spans 16 amino acids. Germline lookup yields CDR1 SGHVS and CDR2 FNYEAQ. The ends were cut back, 1 base at V and 1 base at J, with 13 bases in the middle. The CDR3 DNA reads as TGTGCCAGCAGCTTAGGATTTATGGCAGCCCAAGAGACCCAGTACTTC. Encoded protein: CASSLGFMAAQETQYF. The variable domain in full, completed from reference TRBV7-6 and TRBJ2-5, reads GAGVSQSPRYKVTKRGQDVALRCDPISGHVSLYWYRQALGQGPEFLTYFNYEAQQDKSGLPNDRFSAERPEGSISTLTIQRTEQRDSAMYRCASSLGFMAAQETQYFGPGTRLLVL.

This rearrangement joins TRBV11-2 to TRBJ1-2; 8 nucleotides agree with TRBD1. Germline V gives CDR1 SGHAT, CDR2 FQNNGV. After removal of 5 bases from V and 4 bases from J, the junction contained 9 bases not matched to a gene. The CDR3 contains 15 residues. CDR3 region: CASSPADRVGYGYTF. The CDR3 DNA reads as TGTGCCAGCAGCCCTGCGGACAGGGTTGGCTATGGCTACACCTTC.

J is TRBJ2-7 and V is TRBV5-1; TRBD2 matches 9 bases. The V gene end was trimmed by 2 bases and the J gene end by 7 bases; junction bases not matched to a gene: 7. Germline-derived CDR1 and CDR2 are SGHRS and YFSETQ. The CDR3 is 14 residues long. The CDR3 sequence: CASSFSGSSGEQYF. In DNA, the CDR3 is TGCGCCAGCAGCTTTAGCGGGAGCTCAGGGGAGCAGTACTTC.

The rearrangement joins TRBV4-2 to TRBJ2-3, with D unclear. Germline V gene sequence: CDR1 LGHNA, CDR2 YNFKEQ. Trimming removed 1 base from V and 1 base from J, with 6 bases in between. This CDR3 is built from 14 residues. Here the CDR3 reads CASSQAVGTDTQYF. CDR3 DNA sequence: TGTGCCAGCAGCCAAGCCGTGGGCACAGATACGCAGTATTTT.

The chain uses TRBV11-2 and TRBJ2-1; TRBD2 agrees at 11 bases. The CDR3 spans 17 residues. J lost 4 bases, V lost 1 base, and 6 bases had no gene match. Germline-derived CDR1 and CDR2 are SGHAT and FQNNGV. The CDR3: CASSLAGGTSGYNEQFF. DNA for the CDR3: TGTGCCAGCAGCTTAGCGGGGGGGACTAGCGGATACAATGAGCAGTTCTTC.

V is TRBV21-1 and J is TRBJ2-5; the DNA was not used to check the table's D call, TRBD1. With the DNA end fitting TRBJ2-7 better, the J assignment may be wrong. TRBV21-1 is annotated as a pseudogene. The CDR3 totals 14 residues. CDR3 DNA: TGTGCCAGCAGCAATTCGGGGACTGGGGACGAGCAGTACTTC. Translated: CASSNSGTGDEQYF.

The rearrangement joins TRBV27 to TRBJ2-3, with D perhaps matching TRBD2 (6 bases). Germline V CDR1 and CDR2: MNHEY, SMNVEV (reference sequence). The V end was cut by 1 base, the J end by 0 bases, with 14 bases between. The CDR3 spans 17 residues. The CDR3 nucleotides are TGTGCCAGCAGTTTATTTGAGACGGGAGTGAGCACAGATACGCAGTATTTT. Translated: CASSLFETGVSTDTQYF.

This clonotype appeared once. This chain joins TRBV6-1 and TRBJ2-7; D unclear. Germline V gene data show CDR1 as MNHNS and CDR2 as SASEGT. CDR3 length: 11 amino acids. Trimming removed 4 bases at V and 8 bases at J, with 9 bases between. The CDR3 nucleotides read TGTGCCAGCAGTGGCCTCCGGAAGCAGTACGTC. Protein sequence: CASSGLRKQYV.

The V gene is TRBV10-2, the J gene TRBJ2-7; D not resolved. Germline V gene lookup returns CDR1 WSHSY and CDR2 SAAADI. The length of the CDR3 is 16 residues. Trimming stripped 2 bases from V and 2 bases from J, with 16 bases between. As DNA, the CDR3 is TGCGCCAGCAGTGAGGTACCGGGCCCACTTCCCTACGAGCAGTACTTC. Translating gives CASSEVPGPLPYEQYF.

As regards this clonotype: Possible read error: a much larger clone is one base away. The chain has TRBV29-1 and TRBJ2-1; 8 bases match TRBD1. From germline, CDR1 is SQVTM and CDR2 ANQGSEA. This CDR3 region has 13 residues. V was pared by 6 bases and J by 6 bases, with 7 bases of the junction left unmatched. CDR3 nucleotide sequence: TGCAGCGTCGGTACCGGGACAGGCAATGAGCAGTTCTTC. Amino acids: CSVGTGTGNEQFF.

V and J are TRBV27 and TRBJ2-7; D might be TRBD1 or TRBD2, each matching 5 bases. The end of the DNA aligns better with TRBJ2-4, so the J call may be wrong. Germline V gene sequence: CDR1 MNHEY, CDR2 SMNVEV (reference sequence). This CDR3 is built from 14 residues. CDR3 bases: TGTGCCAGTAGTCAGAGGGGTTCTCAAAACATTCAGTACTTC. Its translation is CASSQRGSQNIQYF.

This clonotype was observed a handful of times. This rearrangement joins TRBV12-3 or TRBV12-4 to TRBJ2-5; D is possibly TRBD1 (6 bases). The end of the DNA is better explained by TRBJ2-7, so the J call may be wrong. The CDR3 totals 12 residues. The CDR3 protein is CASRYRDYEQYF. As DNA, the CDR3 is TGTGCCAGCAGGTACAGGGACTACGAGCAGTACTTC.

The chain uses TRBV6-1 and TRBJ2-7; the D gene is possibly TRBD1 (5 bases). The germline V and J ends were trimmed by 4 bases and 1 base, with 17 bases remaining between them. Per germline, CDR1 MNHNS and CDR2 SASEGT. CDR3 length: 16 residues. The CDR3 coding sequence is TGTGCCAGCAGTGCCATTCCGCAGGGCTGGTCCTACGAGCAGTACTTC. This sequence encodes CASSAIPQGWSYEQYF.

This clonotype was counted a few times. The chain couples TRBV29-1 to TRBJ2-3; 7 bases map to TRBD1. Losses at the gene ends were 4 bases for V and 7 bases for J; bases not matched to a gene: 5. CDR3 size: 12 residues. Germline V gene sequence: CDR1 SQVTM, CDR2 ANQGSEA. CDR3 in DNA: TGCAGCGTTGGGGACAGTTCCTATACGCAGTATTTT. As protein: CSVGDSSYTQYF.

In its sample, this clonotype was seen a few times. V is TRBV5-5 and J is TRBJ2-3, with 8 positions matching TRBD1. The ends lost 4 bases at V and 2 bases at J; junction bases unmatched: 15. Germline CDR1 reads SGHKS; CDR2 reads YYEKEE (reference sequence). This CDR3 region has 18 residues. This chain's CDR3 is CASSPVPWTGTATDTQYF. The CDR3 DNA reads TGTGCCAGCAGCCCCGTACCATGGACAGGGACCGCCACAGATACGCAGTATTTT.

This clonotype was found a few times. This chain connects TRBV29-1 to TRBJ2-7; D remains ambiguous. Trimming pared 0 bases from V and 3 bases from J, leaving 12 bases between. Germline V gene lookup returns CDR1 SQVTM and CDR2 ANQGSEA. The CDR3 sequence is 14 residues long. CDR3 nucleotide sequence: TGCAGCGTTGAAGACCGCGGTTCGGACTACGAGCAGTACTTC. Residues: CSVEDRGSDYEQYF.

This clonotype occurred a few times. The J gene is TRBJ2-3, the V gene TRBV6-5; 7 positions agree with TRBD1. The germline V gene has CDR1 MNHEY and CDR2 SVGAGI. The V gene end was trimmed by 7 bases and the J gene end by 2 bases; junction bases not matched to a gene: 9. The CDR3 is made up of 15 amino acids. The CDR3 DNA reads TGTGCCAGCAAACTCCGGGACAGTATCACAGATACGCAGTATTTT. Protein: CASKLRDSITDTQYF.

The CDR3 sequence: CASSLYQGAGGELFF. CDR3 DNA sequence: TGTGCCAGCAGTTTATACCAGGGGGCGGGCGGGGAGCTGTTTTTT. The chain recombines TRBV27 with TRBJ2-2; 8 bases fit TRBD1. The CDR3 sequence is 15 residues long. The V gene end was trimmed by 1 base and the J gene end by 7 bases; junction bases not matched to a gene: 5. The germline V gene encodes CDR1 MNHEY and CDR2 SMNVEV (reference sequence).

This clonotype was observed a few times. The chain has TRBV7-9 and TRBJ2-7, with unresolved D. Germline V gives CDR1 SEHNR, CDR2 FQNEAQ (reference sequence). The V gene lost 5 bases and the J gene lost 3 bases, with 17 bases spanning the gap. The CDR3 extends over 15 amino acids. This CDR3 reads CASSLITSGGYEQYF. CDR3 nucleotide sequence: TGTGCCAGCAGCCTCATCACCTCCGGTGGCTACGAGCAGTACTTC. Using reference TRBV7-9 and TRBJ2-7 for the parts outside the CDR3, the full variable domain is DTGVSQNPRHKITKRGQNVTFRCDPISEHNRLYWYRQTLGQGPEFLTYFQNEAQLEKSRLLSDRFSAERPKGSFSTLEIQRTEQGDSAMYLCASSLITSGGYEQYFGPGTRLTVT.

This sequence joins TRBV4-1 and TRBJ2-7, with D perhaps TRBD1 or TRBD2 (5 bases each). Germline values: CDR1 MGHRA, CDR2 YSYEKL. The CDR3 totals 11 residues. With 2 bases removed from V and 9 bases from J, the gap between germline ends came to 8 bases. This CDR3 is CASSQSGRQYF. Here the CDR3 DNA reads TGCGCCAGCAGCCAATCGGGACGGCAGTACTTC.

The chain links TRBV18 to TRBJ1-6, with TRBD1 matching 7 bases. Germline V CDR1 and CDR2: KGHSH, LQKENI. This CDR3 contains 14 residues. V shed 3 bases, J shed 15 bases, and the junction held 11 bases outside the gene matches. The chain's CDR3 is CASSPGDSLRHLHF. Written as DNA, the CDR3 is TGTGCCAGCTCACCGGGGGACAGTCTCCGGCACCTCCACTTT.

This clonotype was counted ten times or more. V and J are TRBV7-2 and TRBJ2-3; D gene uncertain. The germline CDR1 and CDR2 sequences are SGHTA and FQGNSA. The ends were cut back, 3 bases at V and 6 bases at J, with 4 bases in the middle. The CDR3 loop spans 11 amino acids. The chain's CDR3 is CASSFMDTQYF. The CDR3 nucleotides are TGTGCCAGCAGCTTCATGGATACGCAGTATTTT.

This clonotype was picked up a small number of times. V and J are TRBV9 and TRBJ2-3, with D perhaps matching TRBD1 (5 bases). The CDR3 sequence is 16 residues long. From germline, CDR1 is SGDLS and CDR2 YYNGEE. V was pared by 0 bases and J by 2 bases, with 13 bases between. The CDR3 sequence is CASSVEEWTTTDTQYF. CDR3 nucleotides: TGTGCCAGCAGCGTAGAAGAATGGACAACCACAGATACGCAGTATTTT.